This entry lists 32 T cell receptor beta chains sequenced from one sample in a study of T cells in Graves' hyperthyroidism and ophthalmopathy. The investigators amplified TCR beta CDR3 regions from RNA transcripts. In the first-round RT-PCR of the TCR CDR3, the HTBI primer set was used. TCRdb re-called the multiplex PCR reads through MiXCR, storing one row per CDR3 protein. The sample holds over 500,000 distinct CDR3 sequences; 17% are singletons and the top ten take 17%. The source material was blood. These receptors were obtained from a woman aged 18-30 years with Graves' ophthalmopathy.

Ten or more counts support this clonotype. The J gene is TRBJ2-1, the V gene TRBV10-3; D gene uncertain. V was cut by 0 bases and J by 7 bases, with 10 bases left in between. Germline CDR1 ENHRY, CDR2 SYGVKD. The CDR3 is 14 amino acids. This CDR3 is CAISESEATNEQFF. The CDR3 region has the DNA TGTGCCATCAGTGAGTCTGAAGCTACGAATGAGCAGTTCTTC.

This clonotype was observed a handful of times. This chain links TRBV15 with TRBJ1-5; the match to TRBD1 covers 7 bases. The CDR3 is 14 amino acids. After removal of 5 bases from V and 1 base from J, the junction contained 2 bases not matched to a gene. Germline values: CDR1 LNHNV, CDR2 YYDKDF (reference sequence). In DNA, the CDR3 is TGTGCCACCAGCGTCAGGGGGAGCAATCAGCCCCAGCATTTT. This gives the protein CATSVRGSNQPQHF. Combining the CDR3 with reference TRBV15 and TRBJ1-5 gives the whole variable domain DAMVIQNPRYQVTQFGKPVTLSCSQTLNHNVMYWYQQKSSQAPKLLFHYYDKDFNNEADTPDNFQSRRPNTSFCFLDIRSPGLGDTAMYLCATSVRGSNQPQHFGDGTRLSIL.

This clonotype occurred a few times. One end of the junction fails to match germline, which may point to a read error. The DNA of the CDR3 is TGTGCCAGCATTGTAACAGGGGGAGAGACTCAGTACTTC. Encoded protein: CASIVTGGETQYF. The chain is built from TRBV14 and TRBJ2-5, with 8 bases identical to TRBD1. The V gene's germline CDR1 is SGHDN and CDR2 FVKESK. The length of the CDR3 is 13 residues.

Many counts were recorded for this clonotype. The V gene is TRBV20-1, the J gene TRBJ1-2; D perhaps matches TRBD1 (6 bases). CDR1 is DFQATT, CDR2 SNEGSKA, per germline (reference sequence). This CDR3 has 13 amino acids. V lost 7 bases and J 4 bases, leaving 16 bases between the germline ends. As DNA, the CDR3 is TGCAGTGTAAGCCGTCCAGGGGCCTATGGCTACACCTTC. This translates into CSVSRPGAYGYTF.

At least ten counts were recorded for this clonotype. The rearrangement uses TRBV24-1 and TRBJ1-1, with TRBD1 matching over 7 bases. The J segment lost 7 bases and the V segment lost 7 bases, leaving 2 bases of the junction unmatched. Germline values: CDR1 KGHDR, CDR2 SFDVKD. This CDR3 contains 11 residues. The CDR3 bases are TGTGCCACCAGACGGGACAGTGAAGCTTTCTTT. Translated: CATRRDSEAFF.

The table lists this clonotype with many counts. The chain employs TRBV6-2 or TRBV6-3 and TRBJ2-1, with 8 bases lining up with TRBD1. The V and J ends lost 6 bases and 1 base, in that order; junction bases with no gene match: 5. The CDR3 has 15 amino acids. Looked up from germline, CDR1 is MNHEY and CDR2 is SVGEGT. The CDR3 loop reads CASRLHRGSYNEQFF. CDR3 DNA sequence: TGTGCCAGCAGACTCCACAGGGGGTCCTACAATGAGCAGTTCTTC.

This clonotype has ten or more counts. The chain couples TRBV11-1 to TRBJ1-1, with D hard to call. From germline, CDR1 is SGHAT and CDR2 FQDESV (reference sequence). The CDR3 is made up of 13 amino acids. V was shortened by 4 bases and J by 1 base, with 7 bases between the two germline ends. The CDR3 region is CASSSSRNTEAFF. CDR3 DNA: TGTGCCAGCAGCTCAAGCAGGAACACTGAAGCTTTCTTT.

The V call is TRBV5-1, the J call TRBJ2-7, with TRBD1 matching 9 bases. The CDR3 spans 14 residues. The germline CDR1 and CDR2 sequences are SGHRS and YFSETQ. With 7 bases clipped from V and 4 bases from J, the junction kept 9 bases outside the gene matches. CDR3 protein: CASCAGTGFYEQYF. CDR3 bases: TGCGCCAGCTGCGCCGGGACAGGGTTTTACGAGCAGTACTTC.

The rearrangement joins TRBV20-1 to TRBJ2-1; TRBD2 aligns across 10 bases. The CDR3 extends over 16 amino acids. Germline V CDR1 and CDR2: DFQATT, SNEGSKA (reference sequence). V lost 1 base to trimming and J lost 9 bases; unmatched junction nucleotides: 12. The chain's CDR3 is CSARAAGSGGATEQFF. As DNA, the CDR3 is TGCAGTGCTAGAGCAGCAGGGAGCGGGGGGGCCACTGAGCAGTTCTTC.

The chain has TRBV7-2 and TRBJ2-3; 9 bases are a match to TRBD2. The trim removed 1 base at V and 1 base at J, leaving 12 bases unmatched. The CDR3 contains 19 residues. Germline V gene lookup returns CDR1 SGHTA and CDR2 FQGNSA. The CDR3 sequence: CASSLGGGGRGRGTDTQYF. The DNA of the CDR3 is TGTGCCAGCAGCTTAGGGGGGGGCGGGAGGGGTAGGGGCACAGATACGCAGTATTTT. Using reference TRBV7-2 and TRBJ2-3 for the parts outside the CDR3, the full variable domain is GAGVSQSPSNKVTEKGKDVELRCDPISGHTALYWYRQSLGQGLEFLIYFQGNSAPDKSGLPSDRFSAERTGGSVSTLTIQRTQQEDSAVYLCASSLGGGGRGRGTDTQYFGPGTRLTVL.

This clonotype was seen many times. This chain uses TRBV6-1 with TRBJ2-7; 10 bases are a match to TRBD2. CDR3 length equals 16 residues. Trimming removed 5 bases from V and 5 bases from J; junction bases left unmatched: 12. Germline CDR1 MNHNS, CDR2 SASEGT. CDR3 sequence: CASSPSAGGLFHEQYF. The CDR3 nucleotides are TGTGCCAGCAGTCCCTCAGCGGGGGGGCTCTTCCACGAGCAGTACTTC.

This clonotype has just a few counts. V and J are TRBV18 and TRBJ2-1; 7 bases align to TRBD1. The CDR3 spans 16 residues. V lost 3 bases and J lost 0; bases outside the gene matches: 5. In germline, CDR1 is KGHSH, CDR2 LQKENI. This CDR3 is CASSPLDRSSYNEQFF. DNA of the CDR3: TGTGCCAGCTCACCCCTGGACAGGAGCTCCTACAATGAGCAGTTCTTC.

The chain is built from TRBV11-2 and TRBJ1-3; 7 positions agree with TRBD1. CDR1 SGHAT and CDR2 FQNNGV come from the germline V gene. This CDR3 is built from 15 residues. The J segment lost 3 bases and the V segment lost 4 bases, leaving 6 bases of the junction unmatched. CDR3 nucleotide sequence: TGTGCCAGCAGCTCAGACAGGGCAATTGGAAACACCATATATTTT. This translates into CASSSDRAIGNTIYF. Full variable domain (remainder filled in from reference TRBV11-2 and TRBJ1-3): EAGVAQSPRYKIIEKRQSVAFWCNPISGHATLYWYQQILGQGPKLLIQFQNNGVVDDSQLPKDRFSAERLKGVDSTLKIQPAKLEDSAVYLCASSSDRAIGNTIYFGEGSWLTVV.

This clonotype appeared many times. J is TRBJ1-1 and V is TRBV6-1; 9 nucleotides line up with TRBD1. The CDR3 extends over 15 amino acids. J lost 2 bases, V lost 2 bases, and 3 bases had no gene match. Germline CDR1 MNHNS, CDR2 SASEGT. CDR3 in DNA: TGTGCCAGCAGTGAACCGGGACAGGGAAACACTGAAGCTTTCTTT. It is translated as CASSEPGQGNTEAFF.

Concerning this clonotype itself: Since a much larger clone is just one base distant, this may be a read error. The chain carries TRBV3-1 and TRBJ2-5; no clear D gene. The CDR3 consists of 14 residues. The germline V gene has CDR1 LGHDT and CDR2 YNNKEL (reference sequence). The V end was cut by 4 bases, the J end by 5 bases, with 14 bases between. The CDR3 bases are TGTGCCAGCAGCCGAAGTTATGCAAGGGAGACCCAGTACTTC. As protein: CASSRSYARETQYF.

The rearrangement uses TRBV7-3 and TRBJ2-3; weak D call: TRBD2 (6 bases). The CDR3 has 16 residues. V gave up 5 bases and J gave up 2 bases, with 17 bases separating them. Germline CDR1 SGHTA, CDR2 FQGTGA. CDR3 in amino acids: CASSPGVSGATDTQYF. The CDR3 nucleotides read TGTGCCAGCAGCCCTGGGGTTAGCGGAGCCACAGATACGCAGTATTTT. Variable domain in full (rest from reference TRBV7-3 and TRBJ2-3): GAGVSQTPSNKVTEKGKYVELRCDPISGHTALYWYRQSLGQGPEFLIYFQGTGAADDSGLPNDRFFAVRPEGSVSTLKIQRTERGDSAVYLCASSPGVSGATDTQYFGPGTRLTVL.

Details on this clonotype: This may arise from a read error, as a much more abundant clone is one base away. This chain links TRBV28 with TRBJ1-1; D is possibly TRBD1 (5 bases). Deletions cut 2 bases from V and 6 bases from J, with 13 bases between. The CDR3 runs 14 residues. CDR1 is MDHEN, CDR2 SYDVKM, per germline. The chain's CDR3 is CASSLAGRDAEAFF. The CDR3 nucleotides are TGTGCCAGCAGTTTAGCAGGGAGGGACGCTGAAGCTTTCTTT.

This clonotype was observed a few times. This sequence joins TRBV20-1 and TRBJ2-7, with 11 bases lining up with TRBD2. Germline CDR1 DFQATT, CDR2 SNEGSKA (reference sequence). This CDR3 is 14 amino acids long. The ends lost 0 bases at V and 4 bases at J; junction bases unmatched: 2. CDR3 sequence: CSAREGTSGYEQYF. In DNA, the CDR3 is TGCAGTGCTAGAGAAGGGACTAGCGGATACGAGCAGTACTTC.

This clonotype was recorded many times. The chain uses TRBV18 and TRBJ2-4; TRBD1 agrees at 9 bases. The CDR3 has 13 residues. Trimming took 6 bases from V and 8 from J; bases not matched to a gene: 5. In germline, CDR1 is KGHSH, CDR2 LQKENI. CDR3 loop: CASSGDRGDIQYF. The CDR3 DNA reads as TGTGCCAGCTCTGGCGACAGGGGGGACATTCAGTACTTC.

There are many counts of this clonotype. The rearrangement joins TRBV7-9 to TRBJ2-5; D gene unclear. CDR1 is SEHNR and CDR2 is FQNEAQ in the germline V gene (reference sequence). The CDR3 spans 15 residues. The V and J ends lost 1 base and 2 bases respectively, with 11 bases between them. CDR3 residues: CASSLVLSAQETQYF. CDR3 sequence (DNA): TGTGCCAGCAGCTTAGTACTTTCCGCGCAAGAGACCCAGTACTTC. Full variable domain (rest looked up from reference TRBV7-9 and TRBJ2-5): DTGVSQNPRHKITKRGQNVTFRCDPISEHNRLYWYRQTLGQGPEFLTYFQNEAQLEKSRLLSDRFSAERPKGSFSTLEIQRTEQGDSAMYLCASSLVLSAQETQYFGPGTRLLVL.

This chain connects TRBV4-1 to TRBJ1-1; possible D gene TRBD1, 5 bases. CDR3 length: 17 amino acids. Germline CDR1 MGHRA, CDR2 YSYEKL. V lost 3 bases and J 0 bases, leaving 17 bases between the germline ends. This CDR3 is CASSHLPGGGLNTEAFF. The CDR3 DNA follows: TGCGCCAGCAGCCACCTTCCCGGGGGGGGACTGAACACTGAAGCTTTCTTT.

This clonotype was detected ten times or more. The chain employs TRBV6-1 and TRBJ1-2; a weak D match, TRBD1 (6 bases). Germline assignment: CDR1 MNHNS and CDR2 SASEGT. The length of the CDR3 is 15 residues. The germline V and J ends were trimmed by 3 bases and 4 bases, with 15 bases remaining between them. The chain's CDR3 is CASSEGASPIYGYTF. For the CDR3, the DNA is TGTGCCAGCAGTGAGGGGGCTTCCCCGATCTATGGCTACACCTTC.

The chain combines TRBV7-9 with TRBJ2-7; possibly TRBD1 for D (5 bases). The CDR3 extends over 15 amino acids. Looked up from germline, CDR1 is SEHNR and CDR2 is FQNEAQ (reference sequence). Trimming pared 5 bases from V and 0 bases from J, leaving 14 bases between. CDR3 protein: CASSPTLQASYEQYF. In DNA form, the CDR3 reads TGTGCCAGCAGCCCGACCTTACAGGCCTCCTACGAGCAGTACTTC.

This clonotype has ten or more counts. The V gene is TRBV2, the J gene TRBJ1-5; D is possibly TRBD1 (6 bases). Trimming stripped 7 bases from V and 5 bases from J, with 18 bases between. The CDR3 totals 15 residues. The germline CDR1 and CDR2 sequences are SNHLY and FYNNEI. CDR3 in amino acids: CASTDGARGHQPQHF. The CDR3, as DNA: TGTGCCAGCACCGATGGAGCCAGGGGTCATCAGCCCCAGCATTTT.

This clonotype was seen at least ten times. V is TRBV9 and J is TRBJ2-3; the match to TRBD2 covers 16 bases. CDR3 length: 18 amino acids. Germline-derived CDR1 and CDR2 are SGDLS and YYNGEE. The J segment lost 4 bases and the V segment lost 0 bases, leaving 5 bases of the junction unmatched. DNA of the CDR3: TGTGCCAGCAGCGTAGCTGGGACTAGCGGGGGGGATTCAGATACGCAGTATTTT. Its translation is CASSVAGTSGGDSDTQYF.

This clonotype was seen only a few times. The CDR3 spells CASSFQANSYNEQFF. In DNA, the CDR3 is TGTGCCAGTAGCTTTCAAGCGAACTCCTACAATGAGCAGTTCTTC. The rearrangement joins TRBV19 to TRBJ2-1; no firm D call. Germline V CDR1 and CDR2: LNHDA, SQIVND (reference sequence). The CDR3 sequence is 15 residues long. Trimming removed 6 bases from V and 0 bases from J, with 12 bases in between.

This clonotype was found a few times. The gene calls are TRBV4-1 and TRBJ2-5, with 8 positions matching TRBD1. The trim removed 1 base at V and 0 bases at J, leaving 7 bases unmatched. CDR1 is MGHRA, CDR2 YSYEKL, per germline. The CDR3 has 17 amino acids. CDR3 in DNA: TGCGCCAGCAGCCAAGGGGTACAGGGGGATTACCAAGAGACCCAGTACTTC. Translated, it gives CASSQGVQGDYQETQYF.

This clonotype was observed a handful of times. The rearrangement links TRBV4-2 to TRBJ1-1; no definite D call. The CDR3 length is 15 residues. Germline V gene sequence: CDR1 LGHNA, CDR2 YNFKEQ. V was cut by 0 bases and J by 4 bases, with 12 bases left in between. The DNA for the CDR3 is TGTGCCAGCAGCCAAGACCCGGGGTTGAGCACTGAAGCTTTCTTT. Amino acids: CASSQDPGLSTEAFF.

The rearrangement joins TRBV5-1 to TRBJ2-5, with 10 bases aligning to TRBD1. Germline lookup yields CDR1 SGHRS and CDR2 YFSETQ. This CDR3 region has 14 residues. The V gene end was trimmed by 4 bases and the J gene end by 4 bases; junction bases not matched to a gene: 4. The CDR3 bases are TGCGCCAGCAGCACGGGACAGGGGACAGAGACCCAGTACTTC. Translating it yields CASSTGQGTETQYF.

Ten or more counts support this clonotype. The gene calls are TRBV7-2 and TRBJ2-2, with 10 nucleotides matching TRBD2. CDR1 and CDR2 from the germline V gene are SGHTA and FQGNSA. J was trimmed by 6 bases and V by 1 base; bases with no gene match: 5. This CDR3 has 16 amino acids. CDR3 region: CASSLVGLAGAGELFF. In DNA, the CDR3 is TGTGCCAGCAGCTTAGTGGGGCTAGCGGGGGCCGGGGAGCTGTTTTTT.

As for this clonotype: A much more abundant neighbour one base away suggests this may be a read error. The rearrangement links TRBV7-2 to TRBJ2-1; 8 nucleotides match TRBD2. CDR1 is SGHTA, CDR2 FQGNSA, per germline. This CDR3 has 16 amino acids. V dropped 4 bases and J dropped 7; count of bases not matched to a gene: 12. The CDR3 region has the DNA TGTGCCAGCAGCTCCGATATCGGGAGGGTCGGGAATGAGCAGTTCTTC. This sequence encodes CASSSDIGRVGNEQFF. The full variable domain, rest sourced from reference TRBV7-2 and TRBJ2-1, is GAGVSQSPSNKVTEKGKDVELRCDPISGHTALYWYRQSLGQGLEFLIYFQGNSAPDKSGLPSDRFSAERTGGSVSTLTIQRTQQEDSAVYLCASSSDIGRVGNEQFFGPGTRLTVL.

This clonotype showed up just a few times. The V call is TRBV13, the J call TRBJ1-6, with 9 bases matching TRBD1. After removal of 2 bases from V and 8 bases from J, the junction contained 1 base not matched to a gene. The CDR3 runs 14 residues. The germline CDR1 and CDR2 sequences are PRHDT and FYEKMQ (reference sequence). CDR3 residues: CASSLRQGDSPLHF. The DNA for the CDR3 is TGTGCCAGCAGCTTAAGACAGGGGGATTCACCCCTCCACTTT.